The 11 T cell receptor beta chains presented below share a single source sample, sequenced in a study of cytomegalovirus exposure and HLA in healthy donors. PCR amplification relied on 60 Vbeta primers (plus 13 Jbeta primers). The protocol was immunoSEQ multiplex PCR, while the TCRdb copy is restricted to in-frame clones and leaves out a portion. In the table there are some 180,000 clones, about 77% of which are singletons. Sequencing was carried out using PBMCs. These receptors were collected from a female donor in good health and CMV-seronegative.

The V and J genes are TRBV28 and TRBJ2-1; possible D gene TRBD2, 6 bases. Germline V CDR1 and CDR2: MDHEN, SYDVKM. The V end was cut by 6 bases, the J end by 3 bases, with 18 bases between. The CDR3 has 16 residues. The CDR3 region has the DNA TGTGCCAGCAGCCCCTGGGGGGAGAAGATCTACAATGAGCAGTTCTTC. This gives the protein CASSPWGEKIYNEQFF.

The chain uses TRBV5-6 and TRBJ2-2, with 7 bases that match TRBD1. Looked up from germline, CDR1 is SGHDT and CDR2 is YYEEEE. Unmatched junction bases numbered 4, after V lost 5 bases and J lost 0 bases. The CDR3 loop spans 15 amino acids. The CDR3 reads CASSTGTANTGELFF. In DNA, the CDR3 is TGTGCCAGCAGTACCGGGACAGCGAACACCGGGGAGCTGTTTTTT. Full variable domain (outside the CDR3, taken from reference TRBV5-6 and TRBJ2-2): DAGVTQSPTHLIKTRGQQVTLRCSPKSGHDTVSWYQQALGQGPQFIFQYYEEEERQRGNFPDRFSGHQFPNYSSELNVNALLLGDSALYLCASSTGTANTGELFFGEGSRLTVL.

J is TRBJ2-1 and V is TRBV7-3; the D gene is possibly TRBD1 (5 bases). The CDR3 totals 15 residues. CDR1 and CDR2 from the germline V gene are SGHTA and FQGTGA. Trimming stripped 0 bases from V and 9 bases from J, with 15 bases between. The CDR3 DNA follows: TGTGCCAGCAGCTTAACGTTTGCGGCAGGGCGTGAGCAGTTCTTC. Its protein is CASSLTFAAGREQFF.

Only one count was recorded for this clone. The chain combines TRBV11-2 with TRBJ1-4; TRBD1 matches 12 bases. With 0 bases clipped from V and 8 bases from J, the junction kept 1 base outside the gene matches. The CDR3 consists of 15 residues. Looked up from germline, CDR1 is SGHAT and CDR2 is FQNNGV. CDR3 DNA: TGTGCCAGCAGCTTAGAGGGACAGGGGGCGGAAAAACTGTTTTTT. It translates to CASSLEGQGAEKLFF.

The chain combines TRBV5-1 with TRBJ1-6; D unresolved. Trimming removed 0 bases at V and 7 bases at J, with 14 bases between. The CDR3 is 16 residues long. Germline V lookup: CDR1 SGHRS, CDR2 YFSETQ. The CDR3 nucleotides read TGCGCCAGCAGCTTGGCAACGTCAGGAACCAATTCACCCCTCCACTTT. This gives the protein CASSLATSGTNSPLHF.

The chain has TRBV5-1 and TRBJ2-1, with 7 bases lining up with TRBD2. V gave up 0 bases and J gave up 4 bases; unmatched junction bases: 4. CDR3 length: 15 amino acids. Looked up from germline, CDR1 is SGHRS and CDR2 is YFSETQ. The CDR3 protein is CASSLGLAIYNEQFF. DNA of the CDR3: TGCGCCAGCAGCTTGGGACTAGCAATATACAATGAGCAGTTCTTC.

The chain couples TRBV30 to TRBJ1-3, with D possibly TRBD1 on 6 matching bases. CDR3 size: 14 residues. Germline V gives CDR1 GTSNPN, CDR2 SVGIG (reference sequence). V lost 0 bases, J lost 4 bases, and 10 bases lay in between. CDR3 nucleotide sequence: TGTGCCTGGAGTGTACCCGGGACAGGAAACACCATATATTTT. Translating it yields CAWSVPGTGNTIYF.

This clone was seen once. V gene TRBV27 combines with J gene TRBJ2-3; TRBD2 agrees at 11 bases. The CDR3 consists of 14 residues. Germline CDR1 reads MNHEY; CDR2 reads SMNVEV (reference sequence). J lost 3 bases, V lost 7 bases, and 3 bases had no gene match. CDR3 amino acids: CASKVAGGTDTQYF. CDR3 sequence (DNA): TGTGCCAGCAAGGTAGCGGGGGGGACAGATACGCAGTATTTT.

This chain uses TRBV6-1 with TRBJ2-5, with TRBD1 matching over 8 bases. Germline V gives CDR1 MNHNS, CDR2 SASEGT. The CDR3 spans 14 residues. V was pared by 7 bases and J by 1 base, with 5 bases of the junction left unmatched. The CDR3 DNA reads as TGTGCCAGCACTCCGGACAGGGTCCAAGAGACCCAGTACTTC. Its protein product is CASTPDRVQETQYF.

This chain joins TRBV2 and TRBJ2-4; 8 nucleotides line up with TRBD1. Germline-derived CDR1 and CDR2 are SNHLY and FYNNEI. J was trimmed by 8 bases and V by 3 bases; bases with no gene match: 15. The CDR3 is 17 residues long. This chain's CDR3 is CASSEGGWGQDADIQYF. CDR3 DNA: TGTGCCAGCAGTGAGGGGGGTTGGGGACAGGACGCAGACATTCAGTACTTC.

This chain links TRBV14 with TRBJ2-7, with TRBD1 matching over 7 bases. After removal of 5 bases from V and 2 bases from J, the junction contained 9 bases not matched to a gene. The CDR3 is 15 amino acids. Germline CDR1 and CDR2: SGHDN and FVKESK. The CDR3 is CASSVQTGAPYEQYF. The CDR3 bases are TGTGCCAGCAGCGTACAAACAGGGGCTCCCTACGAGCAGTACTTC.